These 13 T cell receptor beta chains share one sample of origin, sequenced in a study of beta chain features in type 1 diabetes. The entirety of the isolated RNA underwent reverse transcription, so expressed TCRB transcripts were sequenced. The assay was immunoSEQ multiplex PCR, and TCRdb's table has in-frame clones only and misses some. The sample lists more than 300,000 clones; 7% to 10% were seen once. These receptors are not linked to any known antigen. Notes on the study in general: A moderate, significant TCRB CDR3 shortening appeared in type 1 diabetes across four CD4+ subsets.

The sequencing sample was made of central memory CD4+ T cells from blood. Source of these receptors: a man aged 30 to 39 with type 1 diabetes.

Here the CDR3 reads CASRIYNEQFF. The CDR3 nucleotides are TGTGCCAGCAGAATCTACAATGAGCAGTTCTTC. The chain recombines TRBV5-6 with TRBJ2-1, with unresolved D. CDR3 size: 11 residues. The germline V gene has CDR1 SGHDT and CDR2 YYEEEE. The V and J ends lost 5 bases and 3 bases respectively, with 3 bases between them.

This clone came up a few times. V gene TRBV11-2 combines with J gene TRBJ2-3; the match to TRBD1 covers 8 bases. Trimming removed 5 bases from V and 2 bases from J; junction bases left unmatched: 12. This CDR3 has 17 amino acids. The germline gives CDR1 SGHAT, CDR2 FQNNGV. CDR3 bases: TGTGCCAGCAGCCCCGGACAGGGAAAGGCACACACAGATACGCAGTATTTT. This encodes CASSPGQGKAHTDTQYF.

This clone turned up a few times. The V and J genes are TRBV29-1 and TRBJ2-5, with D perhaps matching TRBD2 (6 bases). Germline V lookup: CDR1 SQVTM, CDR2 ANQGSEA. V was shortened by 6 bases and J by 5 bases, with 10 bases between the two germline ends. The CDR3 runs 11 residues. In nucleotides, the CDR3 is TGCAGCGTCTGGGAGGCGGAGACCCAGTACTTC. Translating it yields CSVWEAETQYF.

Only a few counts were recorded for this clone. V is TRBV5-1 and J is TRBJ2-5; possibly TRBD1 for D (5 bases). The V end was cut by 0 bases, the J end by 5 bases, with 11 bases between. Germline assignment: CDR1 SGHRS and CDR2 YFSETQ. This CDR3 is 14 amino acids long. The CDR3 here is CASSLVQGPETQYF. The CDR3 DNA sequence: TGCGCCAGCAGCTTGGTGCAGGGTCCGGAGACCCAGTACTTC.

The rearrangement joins TRBV23-1 to TRBJ1-2; tentative D call: TRBD1 (6 bases). TRBV23-1 has ORF status, its function being uncertain. CDR3 length: 15 amino acids. V shed 4 bases and J shed 2 bases, with 14 bases lying between them. CDR3 region: CASSLRGKLNYGYTF. CDR3 bases: TGCGCCAGCAGTCTCAGGGGTAAGCTGAACTATGGCTACACCTTC.

This clone has more than one count but fewer than ten. The CDR3 DNA reads as TGCGCCAGCAGTGAGGCCGGGTGGACTAGCACAGATACGCAGTATTTT. It specifies CASSEAGWTSTDTQYF. The J gene is TRBJ2-3, the V gene TRBV10-2; tentative D call: TRBD2 (5 bases). Trimming stripped 2 bases from V and 0 bases from J, with 12 bases between. From germline, CDR1 is WSHSY and CDR2 SAAADI. CDR3 length: 16 residues.

This clone was observed a few times. The V call is TRBV11-2, the J call TRBJ2-1; D possibly corresponds to TRBD2 (5 bases). V was cut by 1 base and J by 2 bases, with 15 bases left in between. The CDR3 contains 17 residues. CDR1 and CDR2 from the germline V gene are SGHAT and FQNNGV. This CDR3 is CASSLVGSSLTYNEQFF. The CDR3 DNA sequence: TGTGCCAGCAGCTTAGTAGGGTCTAGCTTGACCTACAATGAGCAGTTCTTC.

V is TRBV15 and J is TRBJ1-2, with D unresolved. This CDR3 comprises 15 residues. Germline V gives CDR1 LNHNV, CDR2 YYDKDF (reference sequence). Trimming took off 0 bases at V and 8 bases at J, with 16 bases between the two ends. The CDR3 DNA reads as TGTGCCACCAGCAGAGATCGGTGGGGAAAGGAAGGCTACACCTTC. This encodes CATSRDRWGKEGYTF.

This chain uses TRBV7-9 with TRBJ2-4; D perhaps matches TRBD2 (5 bases). V lost 5 bases and J 8 bases, leaving 13 bases between the germline ends. The length of the CDR3 is 13 residues. Germline lookup yields CDR1 SEHNR and CDR2 FQNEAQ (reference sequence). The CDR3 DNA reads as TGTGCCAGCAGCCGGGATGGAGGCGACATTCAGTACTTC. Residues: CASSRDGGDIQYF.

Ten or more counts support this clone. The rearrangement links TRBV7-2 to TRBJ2-1, with 8 bases lining up with TRBD2. After removal of 8 bases from V and 4 bases from J, the junction contained 10 bases not matched to a gene. The CDR3 has 15 residues. Germline CDR1 reads SGHTA; CDR2 reads FQGNSA. The DNA of the CDR3 is TGTGCCAGCGGCGACGGGGGGGCATATTACAATGAGCAGTTCTTC. Protein sequence: CASGDGGAYYNEQFF.

In its sample, this clone was seen a few times. CDR3 region: CSVAAVEAVGLAFF. The CDR3 coding sequence is TGCAGCGTTGCCGCGGTCGAAGCGGTGGGGCTAGCTTTCTTT. The chain uses TRBV29-1 and TRBJ1-1, with a weak D call TRBD1 (5 bases). CDR1 is SQVTM and CDR2 is ANQGSEA in the germline V gene. The CDR3 is made up of 14 amino acids. V was trimmed by 4 bases and J by 10 bases, leaving 22 bases between them.

This clone was counted between two and nine times. This chain links TRBV6-6 with TRBJ2-3; the D gene is possibly TRBD2 (5 bases). The CDR3 is 15 amino acids. CDR1 is MNHNY and CDR2 is SVGAGI in the germline V gene (reference sequence). V lost 2 bases and J 0 bases, leaving 9 bases between the germline ends. The CDR3 sequence: CASSYGEISTDTQYF. The CDR3 DNA is TGTGCCAGCAGTTACGGGGAGATTAGCACAGATACGCAGTATTTT.

The genes are TRBV5-1 and TRBJ2-5, with TRBD2 matching over 11 bases. Trimming at V came to 3 bases and at J to 4 bases, leaving 5 bases not matched to a gene. The CDR3 runs to 15 residues. Germline assignment: CDR1 SGHRS and CDR2 YFSETQ. This CDR3 reads CASSSLAGGPETQYF. The CDR3, as DNA: TGCGCCAGCAGCTCATTAGCGGGGGGGCCAGAGACCCAGTACTTC.